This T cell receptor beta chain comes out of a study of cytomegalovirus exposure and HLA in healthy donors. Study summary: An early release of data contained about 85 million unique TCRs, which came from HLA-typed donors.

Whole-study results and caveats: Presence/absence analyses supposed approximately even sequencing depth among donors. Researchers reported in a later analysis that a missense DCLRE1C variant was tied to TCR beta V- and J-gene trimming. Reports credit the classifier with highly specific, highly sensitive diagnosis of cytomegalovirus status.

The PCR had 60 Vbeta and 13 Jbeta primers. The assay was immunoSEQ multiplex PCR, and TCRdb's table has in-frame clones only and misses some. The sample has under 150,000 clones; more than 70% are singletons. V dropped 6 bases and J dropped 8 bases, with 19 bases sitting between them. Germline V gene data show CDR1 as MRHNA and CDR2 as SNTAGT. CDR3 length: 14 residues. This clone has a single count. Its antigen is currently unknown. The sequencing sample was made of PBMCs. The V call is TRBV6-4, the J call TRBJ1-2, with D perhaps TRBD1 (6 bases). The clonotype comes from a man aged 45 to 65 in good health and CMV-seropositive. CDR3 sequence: CASSTDRGLGGYTF. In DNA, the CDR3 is TGTGCCAGCAGCACGGACAGAGGCTTAGGGGGCTACACCTTC.